This T cell receptor (beta chain) comes out of a study of T cell responses to AZD1222 COVID-19 vaccine. Overall study results and limits: Reportedly, close to half of spike-specific TCRs are directed against unmutated variant regions.

To note about this clone: Its antigen is not identified.

Germline CDR1 reads SGHRS; CDR2 reads YFSETQ. V was pared by 4 bases and J by 2 bases, with 18 bases between. The CDR3 has 16 amino acids. Clones were read by immunoSEQ multiplex PCR, and TCRdb kept only the in-frame ones, dropping some. The repertoire includes about 200,000 clones, over 85% of them detected once, and over 0.95% sits in the top ten. The J gene is TRBJ1-1, the V gene TRBV5-1; D is possibly TRBD1 (6 bases). The clonotype comes from an adult who received the AZD1222 COVID-19 vaccine. The sample in question was peripheral blood, obtained 28 days after the second AZD1222 dose. This CDR3 reads CASSLREGGLNTEAFF. The CDR3 region has the DNA TGCGCCAGCAGCCTGAGAGAGGGGGGCCTCAACACTGAAGCTTTCTTT.